The clone carrying this T cell receptor (beta chain) was recorded many times. RNA transcripts served as the template for amplifying TCR beta CDR3 regions. An initial round of RT-PCR targeting the TCR CDR3 relied on the HTBI primer set. TCRdb reanalysed the multiplex PCR reads using MiXCR and keeps one entry per CDR3 protein. The table has approximately 610,000 distinct CDR3 sequences, roughly 14% seen once; the top ten hold about 3.9%. The CDR3 runs to 17 residues. With 4 bases removed from V and 8 bases from J, the gap between germline ends came to 26 bases. The germline CDR1 and CDR2 sequences are SGHAT and FQNNGV. This sample stems from a study of T cells in Graves' hyperthyroidism and ophthalmopathy. Among ophthalmopathy patients, the Clinical Activity Score reached at least 3, the NOSPECS grade reached at least 4, and duration remained under 3 months. Uncontrolled infection, other autoimmune disease, pregnancy and lactation each barred patients from inclusion.

This chain uses TRBV11-2 with TRBJ1-1; D gene unclear. The sample was blood. This clonotype was obtained from a middle-aged woman with Graves' ophthalmopathy. The CDR3 spells CASSSFPETGVITEAFF. The CDR3 nucleotides are TGTGCCAGCAGCTCCTTCCCGGAGACTGGGGTAATAACAGAAGCTTTCTTT.